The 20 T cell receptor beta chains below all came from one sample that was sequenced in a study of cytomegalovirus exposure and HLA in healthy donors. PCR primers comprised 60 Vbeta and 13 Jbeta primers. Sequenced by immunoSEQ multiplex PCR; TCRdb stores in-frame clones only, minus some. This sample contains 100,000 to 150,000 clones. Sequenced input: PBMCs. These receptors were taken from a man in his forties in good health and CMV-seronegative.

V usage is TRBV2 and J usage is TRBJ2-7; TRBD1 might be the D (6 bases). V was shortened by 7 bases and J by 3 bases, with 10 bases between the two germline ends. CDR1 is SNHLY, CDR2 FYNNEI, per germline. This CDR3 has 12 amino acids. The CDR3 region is CASTTGFYEQYF. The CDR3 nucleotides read TGTGCCAGCACAACAGGGTTCTACGAGCAGTACTTC.

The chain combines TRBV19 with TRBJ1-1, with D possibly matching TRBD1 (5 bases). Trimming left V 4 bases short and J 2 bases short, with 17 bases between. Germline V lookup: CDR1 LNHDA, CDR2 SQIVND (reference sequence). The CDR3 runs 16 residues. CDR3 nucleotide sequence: TGTGCCAGTAGTAAATCCTCCAGGGCGTTTAACACTGAAGCTTTCTTT. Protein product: CASSKSSRAFNTEAFF. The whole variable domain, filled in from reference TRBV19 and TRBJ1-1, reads DGGITQSPKYLFRKEGQNVTLSCEQNLNHDAMYWYRQDPGQGLRLIYYSQIVNDFQKGDIAEGYSVSREKKESFPLTVTSAQKNPTAFYLCASSKSSRAFNTEAFFGQGTRLTVV.

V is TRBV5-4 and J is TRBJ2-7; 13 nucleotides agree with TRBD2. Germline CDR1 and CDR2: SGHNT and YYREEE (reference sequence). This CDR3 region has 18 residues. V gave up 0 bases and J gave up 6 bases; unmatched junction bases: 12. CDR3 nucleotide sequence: TGTGCCAGCAGCTTGGCGGGGGCTGGACTAGCGGGAGTTGGCGAGCAGTACTTC. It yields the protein CASSLAGAGLAGVGEQYF.

The CDR3: CASSSSESYEQYF. CDR3 nucleotide sequence: TGTGCCAGCAGCTCTAGTGAGTCCTACGAGCAGTACTTC. This sequence joins TRBV11-2 and TRBJ2-5, with D unclear. With the DNA end fitting TRBJ2-7 better, the J assignment may be wrong. From germline, CDR1 is SGHAT and CDR2 FQNNGV. This CDR3 region has 13 residues.

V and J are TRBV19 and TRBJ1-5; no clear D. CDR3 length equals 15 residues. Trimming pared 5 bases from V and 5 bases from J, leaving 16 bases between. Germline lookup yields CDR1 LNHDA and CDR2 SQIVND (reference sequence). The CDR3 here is CASSEAPLFDQPQHF. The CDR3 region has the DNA TGTGCCAGTAGTGAGGCGCCGCTTTTCGATCAGCCCCAGCATTTT.

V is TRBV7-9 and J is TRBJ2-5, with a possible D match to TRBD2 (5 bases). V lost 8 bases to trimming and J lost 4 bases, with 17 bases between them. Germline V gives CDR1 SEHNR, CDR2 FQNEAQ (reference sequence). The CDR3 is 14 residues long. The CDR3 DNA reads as TGTGCCAGCGCTGAGCGCCTCCGGGGAGAGACCCAGTACTTC. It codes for CASAERLRGETQYF.

CDR3 residues: CARGVDRGSHMNTEAFF. In DNA, the CDR3 is TGCGCCAGAGGAGTAGACAGGGGTTCACATATGAACACTGAAGCTTTCTTT. The chain has TRBV10-1 and TRBJ1-1, with TRBD1 matching 8 bases. The CDR3 length is 17 residues. The germline V gene encodes CDR1 WNHNN and CDR2 SYGVQD (reference sequence). With V trimmed by 9 bases and J by 0 bases, 15 bases remained unmatched.

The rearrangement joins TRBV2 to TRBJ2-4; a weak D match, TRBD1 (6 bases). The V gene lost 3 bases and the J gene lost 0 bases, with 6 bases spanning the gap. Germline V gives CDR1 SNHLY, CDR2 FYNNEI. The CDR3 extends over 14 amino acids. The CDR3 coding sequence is TGTGCCAGCAGTGACAGGGGAGCCAAAAACATTCAGTACTTC. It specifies CASSDRGAKNIQYF.

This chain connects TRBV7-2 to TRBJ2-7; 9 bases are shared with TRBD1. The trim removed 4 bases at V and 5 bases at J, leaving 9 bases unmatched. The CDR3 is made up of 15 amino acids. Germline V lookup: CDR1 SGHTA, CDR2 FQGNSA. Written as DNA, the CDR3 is TGTGCCAGCAGCTCAACCGGGACAGGGACCAACGAGCAGTACTTC. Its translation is CASSSTGTGTNEQYF.

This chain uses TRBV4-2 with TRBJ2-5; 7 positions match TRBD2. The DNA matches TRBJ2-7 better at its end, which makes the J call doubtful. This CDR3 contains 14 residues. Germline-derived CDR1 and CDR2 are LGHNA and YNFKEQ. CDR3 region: CASSQVTGGYEQYF. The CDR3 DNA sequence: TGTGCCAGCAGCCAAGTCACGGGGGGCTACGAGCAGTACTTC.

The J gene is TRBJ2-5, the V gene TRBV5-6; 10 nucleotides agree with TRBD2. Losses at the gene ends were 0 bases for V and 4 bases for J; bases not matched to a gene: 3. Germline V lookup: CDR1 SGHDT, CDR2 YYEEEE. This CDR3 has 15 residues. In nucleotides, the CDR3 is TGTGCCAGCAGCTTGGCTCTAGCGGGAGTAGAGACCCAGTACTTC. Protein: CASSLALAGVETQYF.

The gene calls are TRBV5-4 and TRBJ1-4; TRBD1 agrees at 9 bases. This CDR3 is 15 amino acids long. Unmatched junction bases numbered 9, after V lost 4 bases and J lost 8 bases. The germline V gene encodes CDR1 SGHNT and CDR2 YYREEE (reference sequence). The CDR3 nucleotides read TGTGCCAGCAGCATACCGGGACAGGGCCCGGAAAAACTGTTTTTT. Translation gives CASSIPGQGPEKLFF.

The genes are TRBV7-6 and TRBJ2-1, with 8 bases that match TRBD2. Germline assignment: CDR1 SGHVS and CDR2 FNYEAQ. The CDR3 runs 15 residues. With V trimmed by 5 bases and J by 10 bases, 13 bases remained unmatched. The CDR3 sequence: CASSRPFREGREQFF. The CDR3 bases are TGTGCCAGCAGCCGCCCATTTCGGGAGGGCCGAGAGCAGTTCTTC.

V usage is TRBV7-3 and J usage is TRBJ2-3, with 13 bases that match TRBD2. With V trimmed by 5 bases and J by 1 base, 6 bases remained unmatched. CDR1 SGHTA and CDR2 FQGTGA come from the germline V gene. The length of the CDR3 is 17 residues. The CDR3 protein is CASSAGLAGDGTDTQYF. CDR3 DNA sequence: TGTGCCAGCAGCGCCGGACTAGCGGGAGATGGCACAGATACGCAGTATTTT. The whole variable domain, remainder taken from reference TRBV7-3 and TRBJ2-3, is GAGVSQTPSNKVTEKGKYVELRCDPISGHTALYWYRQSLGQGPEFLIYFQGTGAADDSGLPNDRFFAVRPEGSVSTLKIQRTERGDSAVYLCASSAGLAGDGTDTQYFGPGTRLTVL.

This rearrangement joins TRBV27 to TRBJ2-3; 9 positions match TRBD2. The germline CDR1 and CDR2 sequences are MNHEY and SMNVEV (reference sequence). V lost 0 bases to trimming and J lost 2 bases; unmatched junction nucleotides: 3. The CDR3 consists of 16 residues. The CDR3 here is CASSLSSGSTTDTQYF. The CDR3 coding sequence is TGTGCCAGCAGTTTATCTAGCGGGAGTACCACAGATACGCAGTATTTT.

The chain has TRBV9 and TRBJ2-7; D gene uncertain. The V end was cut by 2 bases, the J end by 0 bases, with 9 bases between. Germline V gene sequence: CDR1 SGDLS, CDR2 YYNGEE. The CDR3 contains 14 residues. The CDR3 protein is CASSVDLSSYEQYF. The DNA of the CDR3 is TGTGCCAGCAGCGTTGACTTGAGCTCCTACGAGCAGTACTTC. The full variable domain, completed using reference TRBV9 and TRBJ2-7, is DSGVTQTPKHLITATGQRVTLRCSPRSGDLSVYWYQQSLDQGLQFLIQYYNGEERAKGNILERFSAQQFPDLHSELNLSSLELGDSALYFCASSVDLSSYEQYFGPGTRLTVT.

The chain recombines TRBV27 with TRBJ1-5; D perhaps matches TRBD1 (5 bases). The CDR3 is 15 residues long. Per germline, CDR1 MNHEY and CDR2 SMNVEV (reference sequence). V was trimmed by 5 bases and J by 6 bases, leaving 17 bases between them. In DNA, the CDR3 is TGTGCCAGCAGTCCAAACCGTTGGGGGGGTCAGCCCCAGCATTTT. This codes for CASSPNRWGGQPQHF.

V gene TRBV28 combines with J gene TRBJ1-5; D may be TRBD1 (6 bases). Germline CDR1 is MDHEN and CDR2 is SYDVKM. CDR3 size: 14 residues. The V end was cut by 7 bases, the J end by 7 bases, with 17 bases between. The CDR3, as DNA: TGTGCCAGCACCCCGGGGGGGGGCAGGCAGCCCCAGCATTTT. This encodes CASTPGGGRQPQHF.

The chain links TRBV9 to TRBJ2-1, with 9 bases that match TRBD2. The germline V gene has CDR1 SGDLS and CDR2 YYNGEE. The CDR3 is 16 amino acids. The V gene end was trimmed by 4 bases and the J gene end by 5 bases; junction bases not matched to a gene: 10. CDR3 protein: CASSPRGGLADNEQFF. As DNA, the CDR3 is TGTGCCAGCAGCCCCCGAGGGGGACTAGCCGACAATGAGCAGTTCTTC.

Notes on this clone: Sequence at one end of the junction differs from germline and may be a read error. CDR3 region: CSVSTGERWAF. The DNA for the CDR3 is TGCAGCGTCTCGACAGGGGAACGTTGGGCCTTC. The J gene is TRBJ1-2, the V gene TRBV29-1; TRBD1 matches at 8 bases. The V gene's germline CDR1 is SQVTM and CDR2 ANQGSEA. The CDR3 is made up of 11 amino acids.